These 2 T cell receptor beta chains were all obtained from the same sample, sequenced in a study of tumor-infiltrating lymphocytes in primary liver carcinoma. Unsorted whole blood supplied the RNA, and germline DNA was extracted too. From around 500 ng total RNA, TCR beta cDNA was generated with a primer in the constant region. Three rounds of nested multiplex PCR with slightly modified ARM-PCR produced TCR beta libraries. The first two PCR rounds used TRBV1-TRBV30 forward primers with a C-beta reverse primer, roughly 10 cycles each. TCRdb re-called the multiplex PCR reads through MiXCR, storing one row per CDR3 protein. Of about 200,000 distinct CDR3 sequences in the sample, less than 75% were seen once. The sequenced sample consisted of peripheral blood. The receptors come from a woman aged 55-70 years with primary liver carcinoma and hepatitis B virus infection.

This clonotype was detected many times. V and J are TRBV12-3 or TRBV12-4 and TRBJ2-2, with TRBD2 as a possible D gene (5 bases). With 8 bases removed from V and 2 bases from J, the gap between germline ends came to 15 bases. The CDR3 loop spans 15 amino acids. The CDR3 is CASFDYRPNTGELFF. The CDR3 DNA is TGTGCCAGCTTTGACTACCGACCTAACACCGGGGAGCTGTTTTTT.

Notes on this clonotype: A read error may be the cause here, since a much bigger clone is one base away. Here the CDR3 DNA reads TGCGCCAGCAGCCGAGAACTAGCAGAGTACAATGAGCAGTTCTTC. Residues: CASSRELAEYNEQFF. This chain joins TRBV4-1 and TRBJ2-1, with D possibly TRBD2 on 6 matching bases. V was trimmed by 4 bases and J by 4 bases, leaving 14 bases between them. Germline assignment: CDR1 MGHRA and CDR2 YSYEKL. The CDR3 spans 15 residues.